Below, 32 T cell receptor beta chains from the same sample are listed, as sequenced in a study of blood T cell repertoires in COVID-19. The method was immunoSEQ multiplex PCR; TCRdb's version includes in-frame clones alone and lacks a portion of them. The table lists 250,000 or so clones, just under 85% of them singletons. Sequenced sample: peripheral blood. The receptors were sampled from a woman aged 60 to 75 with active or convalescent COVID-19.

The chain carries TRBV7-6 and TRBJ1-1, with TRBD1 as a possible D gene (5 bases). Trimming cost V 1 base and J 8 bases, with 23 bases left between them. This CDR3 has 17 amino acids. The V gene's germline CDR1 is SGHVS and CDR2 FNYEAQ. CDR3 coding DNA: TGTGCCAGCAGCTTAGACGCGGATGGACACGGGGGAGAGGAAGCTTTCTTT. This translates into CASSLDADGHGGEEAFF.

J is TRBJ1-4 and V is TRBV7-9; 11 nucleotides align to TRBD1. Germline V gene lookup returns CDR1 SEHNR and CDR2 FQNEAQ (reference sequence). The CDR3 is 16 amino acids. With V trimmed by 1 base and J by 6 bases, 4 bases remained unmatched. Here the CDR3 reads CASSLVGTGGHEKLFF. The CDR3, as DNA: TGTGCCAGCAGCTTAGTGGGGACAGGGGGGCATGAAAAACTGTTTTTT. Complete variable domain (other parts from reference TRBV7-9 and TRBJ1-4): DTGVSQNPRHKITKRGQNVTFRCDPISEHNRLYWYRQTLGQGPEFLTYFQNEAQLEKSRLLSDRFSAERPKGSFSTLEIQRTEQGDSAMYLCASSLVGTGGHEKLFFGSGTQLSVL.

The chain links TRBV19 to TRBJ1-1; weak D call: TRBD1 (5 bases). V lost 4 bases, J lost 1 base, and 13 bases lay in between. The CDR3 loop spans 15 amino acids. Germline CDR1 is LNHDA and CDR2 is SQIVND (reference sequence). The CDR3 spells CASSKHRRENTEAFF. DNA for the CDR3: TGTGCCAGTAGTAAGCACCGCAGGGAGAACACTGAAGCTTTCTTT.

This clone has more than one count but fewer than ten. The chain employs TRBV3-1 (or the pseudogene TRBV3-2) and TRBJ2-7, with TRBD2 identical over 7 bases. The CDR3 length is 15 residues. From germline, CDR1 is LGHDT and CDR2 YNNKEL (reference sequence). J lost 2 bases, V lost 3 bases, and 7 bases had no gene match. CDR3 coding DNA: TGTGCCAGCAGCCACACTGGACTAGGAGCCTACGAGCAGTACTTC. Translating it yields CASSHTGLGAYEQYF.

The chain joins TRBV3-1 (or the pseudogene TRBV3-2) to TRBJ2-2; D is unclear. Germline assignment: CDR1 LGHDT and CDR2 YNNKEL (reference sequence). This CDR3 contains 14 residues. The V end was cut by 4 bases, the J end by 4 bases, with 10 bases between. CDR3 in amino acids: CASSLPGFTGELFF. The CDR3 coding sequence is TGTGCCAGCAGCCTCCCAGGCTTCACCGGGGAGCTGTTTTTT.

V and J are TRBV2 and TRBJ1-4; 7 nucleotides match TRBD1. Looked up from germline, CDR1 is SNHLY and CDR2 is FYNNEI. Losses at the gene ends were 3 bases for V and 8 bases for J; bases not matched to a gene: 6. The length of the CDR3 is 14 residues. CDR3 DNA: TGTGCCAGCAGTGAGCCAGGGGGTGGGGAAAAACTGTTTTTT. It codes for CASSEPGGGEKLFF.

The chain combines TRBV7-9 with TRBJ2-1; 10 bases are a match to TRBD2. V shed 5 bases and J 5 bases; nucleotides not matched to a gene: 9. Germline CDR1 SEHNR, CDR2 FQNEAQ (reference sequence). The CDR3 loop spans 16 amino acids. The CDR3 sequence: CASSIFGLADNNEQFF. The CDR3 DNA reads TGTGCCAGCAGCATATTCGGACTAGCGGACAACAATGAGCAGTTCTTC.

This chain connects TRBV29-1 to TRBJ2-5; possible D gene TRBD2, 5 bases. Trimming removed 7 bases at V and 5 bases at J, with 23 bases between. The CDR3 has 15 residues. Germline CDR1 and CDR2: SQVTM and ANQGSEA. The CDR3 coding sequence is TGCAGCGCCGACGCCCACGCGCGTCCGGGGGAGACCCAGTACTTC. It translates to CSADAHARPGETQYF.

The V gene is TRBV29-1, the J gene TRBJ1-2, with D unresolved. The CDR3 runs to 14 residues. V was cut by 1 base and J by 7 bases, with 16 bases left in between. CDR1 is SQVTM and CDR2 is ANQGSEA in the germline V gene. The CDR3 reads CSVEGANGLGGYTF. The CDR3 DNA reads TGCAGCGTTGAAGGCGCCAACGGGTTAGGTGGCTACACCTTC.

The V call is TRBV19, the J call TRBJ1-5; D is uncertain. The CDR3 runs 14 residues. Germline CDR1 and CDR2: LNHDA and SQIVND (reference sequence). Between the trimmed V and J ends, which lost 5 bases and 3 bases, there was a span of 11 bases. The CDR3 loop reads CASSDPGPNQPQHF. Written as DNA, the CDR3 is TGTGCCAGTAGTGACCCGGGTCCCAATCAGCCCCAGCATTTT.

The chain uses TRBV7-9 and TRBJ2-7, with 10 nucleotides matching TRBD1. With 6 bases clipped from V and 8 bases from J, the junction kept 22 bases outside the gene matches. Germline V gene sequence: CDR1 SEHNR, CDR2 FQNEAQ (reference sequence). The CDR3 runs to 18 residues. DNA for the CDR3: TGTGCCAGCAGTCGGACAGGGGGAATAGGAAGAGCGGGAGCCAAGCAGTACTTC. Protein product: CASSRTGGIGRAGAKQYF.

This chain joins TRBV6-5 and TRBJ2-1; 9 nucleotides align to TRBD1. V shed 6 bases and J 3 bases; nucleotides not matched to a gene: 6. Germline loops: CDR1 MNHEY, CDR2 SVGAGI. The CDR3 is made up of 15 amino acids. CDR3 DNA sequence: TGTGCCAGCAGAAAGCCGGGACAGGGCTACAATGAGCAGTTCTTC. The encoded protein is CASRKPGQGYNEQFF.

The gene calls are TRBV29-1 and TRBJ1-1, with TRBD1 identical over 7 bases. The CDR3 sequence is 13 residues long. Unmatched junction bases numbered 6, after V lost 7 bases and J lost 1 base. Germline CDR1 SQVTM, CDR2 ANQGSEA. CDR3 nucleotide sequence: TGCAGCGCTACCAGGACAGGGAACACTGAAGCTTTCTTT. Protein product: CSATRTGNTEAFF. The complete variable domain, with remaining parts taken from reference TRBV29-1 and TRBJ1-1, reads SAVISQKPSRDICQRGTSLTIQCQVDSQVTMMFWYRQQPGQSLTLIATANQGSEATYESGFVIDKFPISRPNLTFSTLTVSNMSPEDSSIYLCSATRTGNTEAFFGQGTRLTVV.

The CDR3 reads CASSLDGQKFNEQFF. The DNA for the CDR3 is TGTGCCAGCAGCTTAGACGGACAGAAGTTCAATGAGCAGTTCTTC. The gene calls are TRBV7-8 and TRBJ2-1; D may be TRBD1 (6 bases). CDR1 and CDR2 from the germline V gene are SGHVS and FQNEAQ. The CDR3 is 15 residues long. V was pared by 1 base and J by 6 bases, with 13 bases between.

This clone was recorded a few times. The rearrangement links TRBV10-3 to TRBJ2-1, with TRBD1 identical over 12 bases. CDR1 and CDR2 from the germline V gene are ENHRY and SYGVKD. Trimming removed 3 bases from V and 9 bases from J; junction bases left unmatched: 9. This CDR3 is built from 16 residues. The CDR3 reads CAISDNEGQGASEQFF. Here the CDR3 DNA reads TGTGCCATCAGTGATAATGAGGGACAGGGGGCGAGTGAGCAGTTCTTC.

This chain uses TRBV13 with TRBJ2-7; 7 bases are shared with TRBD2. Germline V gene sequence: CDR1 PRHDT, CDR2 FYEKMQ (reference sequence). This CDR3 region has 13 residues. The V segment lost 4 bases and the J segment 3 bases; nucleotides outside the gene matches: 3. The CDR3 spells CASSSTSSYEQYF. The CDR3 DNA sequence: TGTGCCAGCAGCTCGACTAGCAGCTACGAGCAGTACTTC.

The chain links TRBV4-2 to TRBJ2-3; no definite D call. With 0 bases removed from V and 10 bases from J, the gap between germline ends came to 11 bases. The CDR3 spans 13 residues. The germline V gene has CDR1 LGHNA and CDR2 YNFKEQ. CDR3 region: CASSQERRGAQYF. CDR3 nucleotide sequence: TGTGCCAGCAGCCAAGAGCGCAGAGGAGCGCAGTATTTT.

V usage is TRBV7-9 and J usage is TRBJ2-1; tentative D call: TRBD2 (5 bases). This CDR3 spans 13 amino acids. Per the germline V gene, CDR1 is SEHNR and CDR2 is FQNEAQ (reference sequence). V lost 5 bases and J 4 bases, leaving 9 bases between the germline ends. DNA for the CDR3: TGTGCCAGCAGCGCCAGCGGTTACAATGAGCAGTTCTTC. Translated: CASSASGYNEQFF.

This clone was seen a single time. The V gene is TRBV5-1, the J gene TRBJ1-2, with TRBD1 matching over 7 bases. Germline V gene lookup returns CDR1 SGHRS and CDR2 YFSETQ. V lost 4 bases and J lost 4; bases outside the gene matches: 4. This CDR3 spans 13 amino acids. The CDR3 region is CASSDRAAYGYTF. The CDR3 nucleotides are TGCGCCAGCAGCGACAGGGCGGCCTATGGCTACACCTTC.

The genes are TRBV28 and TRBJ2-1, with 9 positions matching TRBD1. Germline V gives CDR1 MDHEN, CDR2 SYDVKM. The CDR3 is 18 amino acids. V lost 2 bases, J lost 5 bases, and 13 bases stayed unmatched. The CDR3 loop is CASSLRPRGTGLNNEQFF. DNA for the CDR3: TGTGCCAGCAGTTTAAGACCTAGGGGGACAGGGCTCAACAATGAGCAGTTCTTC.

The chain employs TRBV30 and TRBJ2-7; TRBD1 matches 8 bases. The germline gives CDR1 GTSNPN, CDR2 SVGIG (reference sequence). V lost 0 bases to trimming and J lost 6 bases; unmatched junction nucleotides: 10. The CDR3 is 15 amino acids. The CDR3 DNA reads TGTGCCTGGAGTGTATTGCGGCAGGGGGCGGTCGAGCAGTACTTC. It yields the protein CAWSVLRQGAVEQYF.

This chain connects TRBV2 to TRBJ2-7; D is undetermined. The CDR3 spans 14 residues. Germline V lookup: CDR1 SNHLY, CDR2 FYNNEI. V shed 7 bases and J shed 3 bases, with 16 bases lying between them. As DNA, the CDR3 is TGTGCCAGCAAGGATCAGACACAATTCTACGAGCAGTACGTC. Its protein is CASKDQTQFYEQYV.

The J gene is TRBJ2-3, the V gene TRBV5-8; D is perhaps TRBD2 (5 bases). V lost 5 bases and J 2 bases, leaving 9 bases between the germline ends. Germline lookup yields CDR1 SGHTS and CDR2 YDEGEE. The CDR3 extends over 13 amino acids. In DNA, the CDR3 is TGTGCCAGCAGTCCGAGGGACACAGATACGCAGTATTTT. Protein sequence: CASSPRDTDTQYF.

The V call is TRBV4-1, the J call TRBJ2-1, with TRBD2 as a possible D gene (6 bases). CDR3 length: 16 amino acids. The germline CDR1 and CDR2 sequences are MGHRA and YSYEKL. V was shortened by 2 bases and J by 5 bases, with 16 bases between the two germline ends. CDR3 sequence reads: CASSQIGRGNNNEQFF. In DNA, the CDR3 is TGCGCCAGCAGCCAAATCGGTCGGGGGAACAACAATGAGCAGTTCTTC.

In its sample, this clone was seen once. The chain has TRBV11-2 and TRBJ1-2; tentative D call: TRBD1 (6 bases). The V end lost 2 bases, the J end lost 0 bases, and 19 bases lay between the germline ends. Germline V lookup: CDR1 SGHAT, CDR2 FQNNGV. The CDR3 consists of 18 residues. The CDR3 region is CASSLSFRVDRSNYGYTF. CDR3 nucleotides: TGTGCCAGCAGCTTATCATTTCGGGTTGACAGGTCTAACTATGGCTACACCTTC.

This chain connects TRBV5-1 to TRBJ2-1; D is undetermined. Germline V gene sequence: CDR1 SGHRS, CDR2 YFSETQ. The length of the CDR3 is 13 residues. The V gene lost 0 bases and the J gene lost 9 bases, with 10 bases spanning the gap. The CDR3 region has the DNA TGCGCCAGCAGCTTGGATCCTGGGCGTGAGCAGTTCTTC. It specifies CASSLDPGREQFF. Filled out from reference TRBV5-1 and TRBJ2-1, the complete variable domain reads KAGVTQTPRYLIKTRGQQVTLSCSPISGHRSVSWYQQTPGQGLQFLFEYFSETQRNKGNFPGRFSGRQFSNSRSEMNVSTLELGDSALYLCASSLDPGREQFFGPGTRLTVL.

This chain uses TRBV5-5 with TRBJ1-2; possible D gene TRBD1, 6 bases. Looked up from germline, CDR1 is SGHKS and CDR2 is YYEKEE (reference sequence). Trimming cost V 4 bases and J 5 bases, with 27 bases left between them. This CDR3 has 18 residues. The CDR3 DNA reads TGTGCCAGCAGCCCCTCTCCTGGCGAGGGTAGGGGGATTTATGGCTACACCTTC. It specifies CASSPSPGEGRGIYGYTF.

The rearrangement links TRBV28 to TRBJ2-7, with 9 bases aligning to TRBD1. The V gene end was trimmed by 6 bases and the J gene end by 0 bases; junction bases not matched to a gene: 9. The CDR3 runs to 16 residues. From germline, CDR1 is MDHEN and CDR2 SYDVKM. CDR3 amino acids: CASRGTGSHDSYEQYV. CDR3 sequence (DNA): TGTGCCAGCAGGGGGACAGGGTCGCATGACTCCTACGAGCAGTACGTC.

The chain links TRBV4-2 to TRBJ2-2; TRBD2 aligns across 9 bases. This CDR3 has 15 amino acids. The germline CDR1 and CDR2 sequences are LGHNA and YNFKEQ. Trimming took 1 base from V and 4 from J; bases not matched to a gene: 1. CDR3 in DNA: TGTGCCAGCAGCCAAGGACTAGCGGTCACCGGGGAGCTGTTTTTT. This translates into CASSQGLAVTGELFF.

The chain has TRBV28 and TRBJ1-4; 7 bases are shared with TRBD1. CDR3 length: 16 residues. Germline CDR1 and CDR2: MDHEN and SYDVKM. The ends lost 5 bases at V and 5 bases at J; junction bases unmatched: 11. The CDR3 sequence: CASSALTTGRNEKLFF. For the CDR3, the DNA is TGTGCCAGCAGTGCACTCACGACAGGGAGAAATGAAAAACTGTTTTTT.

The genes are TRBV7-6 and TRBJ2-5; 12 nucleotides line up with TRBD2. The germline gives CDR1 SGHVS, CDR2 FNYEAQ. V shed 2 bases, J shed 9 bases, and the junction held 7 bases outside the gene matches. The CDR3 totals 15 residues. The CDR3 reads CASSLKLAGGMAQYF. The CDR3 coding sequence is TGTGCCAGCAGCTTAAAACTAGCGGGGGGTATGGCCCAGTACTTC.

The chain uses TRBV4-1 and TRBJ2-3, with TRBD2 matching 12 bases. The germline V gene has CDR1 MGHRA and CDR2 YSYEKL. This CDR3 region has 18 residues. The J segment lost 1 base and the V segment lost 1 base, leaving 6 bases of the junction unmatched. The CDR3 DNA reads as TGCGCCAGCAGCCAAGGGCTAGCGGGAGGGCCTGGCACAGATACGCAGTATTTT. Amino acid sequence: CASSQGLAGGPGTDTQYF.